Listed below are T cell receptor beta chains from one sample, sequenced in a study of post-analysis software for immune sequencing data. TCRdb re-called the PCR reads with MiXCR, one entry per CDR3 protein. Here the sample spans about 150,000 distinct CDR3 sequences, 25% to 35% being singletons. The sequenced material came from blood. The receptors were sampled from a girl between 10 and 17 years old with multiple sclerosis. Both conserved end residues are part of each CDR3. Fields, in order: clone size, V gene, J gene, D gene, CDR3 DNA, CDR3 protein. D genes are given only for firm matches. Only some rows state a clone size, as once, few, many or a class for expanded clones.

many	TRBV5-1	TRBJ1-1	-	TGCGCCAGCGGACTCGCGGGGGGGACTGAAGCTTTCTTT	CASGLAGGTEAFF
many	TRBV15	TRBJ2-7	TRBD2	TGTGCCACCAGCACCCTGGGACTAGCGGGAGTAATCGAGCAGTACTTC	CATSTLGLAGVIEQYF
many	TRBV7-9	TRBJ2-6	-	TGTGCCAGCAGCTCCAAATCTGGGGCCAACGTCCTGACTTTC	CASSSKSGANVLTF
few	TRBV12-3/TRBV12-4	TRBJ1-1	TRBD1	TGTGCCAGCAGTTTAGGGGCAGGGGGGTACACTGAAGCTTTCTTT	CASSLGAGGYTEAFF
-	TRBV27	TRBJ2-5	TRBD2	TGTGCCGGCAGTCCGAACCCTAGCGGGAGGTTGGAGACCCAGTACTTC	CAGSPNPSGRLETQYF
few	TRBV12-3/TRBV12-4	TRBJ2-2	-	TGTGCCAGCAGTTTCCTTAAAATAAACACCGGGGAGCGGTTTTTT	CASSFLKINTGERFF
few	TRBV6-5	TRBJ2-1	TRBD2	TGTGCCAGCAGTCAACCCGGACTAGCGGGAGTCCATGAGCAGTTCTTC	CASSQPGLAGVHEQFF
-	TRBV14	TRBJ1-2	-	TGTGCCAGCAGCCGGGACCTTAACTATGGCTACACCTTC	CASSRDLNYGYTF
-	TRBV12-3/TRBV12-4	TRBJ1-1	-	TGTGCGGCGGTGGGGACTGAAGCTTTCTTT	CAAVGTEAFF
-	TRBV7-3	TRBJ2-2	-	TGTGCCAGCAGCTCGCGGGGCGGCCACACCGGGGAGCTGTTTTTT	CASSSRGGHTGELFF
few	TRBV2	TRBJ1-1	-	TGTGCCAGTAGCCGGGACTTGAGTAACACTGAAGCTTTCTTT	CASSRDLSNTEAFF
-	TRBV5-1	TRBJ1-1	-	TGCGCCAGCAGTTGGGACTCGAACACTGAAGCTTTCTTT	CASSWDSNTEAFF
once	TRBV20-1	TRBJ2-7	TRBD2	TGCAGTGCTCTCCGCCGGGAGGTGGGGACCTACGAGCAGTACTTC	CSALRREVGTYEQYF
-	TRBV6-6	TRBJ2-1	-	TGTGCCAGCAGTTACTCGCCGCCGGACGGGGTGTACAATGAGCAGTTCTTC	CASSYSPPDGVYNEQFF
-	TRBV29-1	TRBJ2-1	TRBD2	TGCAGCGTTGAAGGACTAGCGGGAGACGTTCGATTCAATGAGCAGTTCTTC	CSVEGLAGDVRFNEQFF
few	TRBV6-5	TRBJ1-6	-	TGTGCCAGCAGTTACGCGGCGAATTCACCCCTCCACTTT	CASSYAANSPLHF
-	TRBV27	TRBJ2-7	-	TGTGCCAGCAGTACCCATATGCAGGGAAGTACCAAGCAGTACTTC	CASSTHMQGSTKQYF
-	TRBV2	TRBJ2-3	TRBD2	TGTGCCTGCAGTGAAGCGATACTAGCGGAACCGTCAGATACGCAGTATTTT	CACSEAILAEPSDTQYF
many	TRBV9	TRBJ1-2	-	TGTGCCAGCAGCCGCACGGAGGGGACCTATGGCTACACCTTC	CASSRTEGTYGYTF
-	TRBV7-2	TRBJ2-5	-	TGTGCCAGCAGCCGAGACGGAGGGCAAGAGACCCAGTACTTC	CASSRDGGQETQYF
many	TRBV29-1	TRBJ2-3	TRBD2	TGCAGCGTTGCGGGACTAGCGGGAGGAGATACGCAGTATTTT	CSVAGLAGGDTQYF
many	TRBV5-1	TRBJ2-1	TRBD2	TGCGCCAGCAGCCCAGCGGGGGGCTACAATGAGCAGTTCTTC	CASSPAGGYNEQFF
few	TRBV4-1	TRBJ1-6	-	TGCGCCAGCAGCCAAGTAATGGGCAGGGCGTTTTCACCCCTCCACTTT	CASSQVMGRAFSPLHF
once	TRBV5-1	TRBJ2-7	TRBD1	TGCGCCAGCAGCGCCCGACAGGGGTTGAACTCCTACGAGCAGTACTTC	CASSARQGLNSYEQYF
many	TRBV27	TRBJ2-7	-	TGTGCCAGCAGTTTATCGTGGGCAGACGCCTCCTACGAGCAGTACTTC	CASSLSWADASYEQYF
many	TRBV12-3/TRBV12-4	TRBJ1-5	-	TGTGCCAGCAGTTACGGGTCTAGCAATCAGCCCCAGCATTTT	CASSYGSSNQPQHF
many	TRBV7-9	TRBJ2-1	-	TGCGCCAGCAGCTCAGGGACCTACAATGAGCAGTTCTTC	CASSSGTYNEQFF
many	TRBV6-1	TRBJ2-1	TRBD2	TGTGCCAGCAGTGAAATCTATGTAGGGACTAGCGGGTGGGATGAGCAGTTCTTC	CASSEIYVGTSGWDEQFF
-	TRBV27	TRBJ1-5	-	TGTGCCAGCAGTTTAGGCCTGGATCAGCCCCAGCATTTT	CASSLGLDQPQHF
-	TRBV5-1	TRBJ2-5	TRBD2	TGCGCCAGCAGCACGGGACTAGCGGAACGCCTCCAAGAGACCCAGTACTTC	CASSTGLAERLQETQYF
few	TRBV28	TRBJ2-1	TRBD2	TGCGCCAGCGCCTTAGGGGGGCTAGCGGGAGGGAAGTCGCATGAGCAGTTCTTC	CASALGGLAGGKSHEQFF
-	TRBV18	TRBJ2-1	-	TGTGCCAGCTCACCACTCCCCGAAGGACATTGGTTCTTC	CASSPLPEGHWFF
few	TRBV6-4	TRBJ2-5	-	TGTGCCAGCAGTGACAGGGGGTTCGGTGAGCAGTACTTC	CASSDRGFGEQYF
-	TRBV7-9	TRBJ2-1	TRBD1	TGTGCCAGCACCCCAAAACGGACAGGGGGCGATGAGCAGTTCTTC	CASTPKRTGGDEQFF
many	TRBV24-1	TRBJ2-1	-	TGTGCCACTTTGGGGAATGAGCAGTTCTTC	CATLGNEQFF
-	TRBV29-1	TRBJ2-2	-	TGCAGCGTTGAAGGTCGAGGCCAGCCCGGAACCGGGGAGCTGTTTTTT	CSVEGRGQPGTGELFF
many	TRBV6-5	TRBJ2-5	TRBD2	TGTGCCAGCAGCCGCGATGATGGGGGGGTTCAAGAGACCCAGTACTTC	CASSRDDGGVQETQYF
many	TRBV12-5	TRBJ1-1	-	TGTGCTAGTGGTTTGGTCAGACATGAAGCTTTCTTT	CASGLVRHEAFF
many	TRBV7-9	TRBJ2-7	-	TGTGCCAGCAGCTTAGGATCGGACGAGCAGTACTTC	CASSLGSDEQYF
many	TRBV5-1	TRBJ2-3	TRBD2	TGCGCCAGCAGTAACGCGGGAGACAGTACAGATACGCAGTATTTT	CASSNAGDSTDTQYF
few	TRBV28	TRBJ2-5	TRBD2	TGTGCCAGCAGTTGGGGGACTAGCGGTGAGCAGTACTTC	CASSWGTSGEQYF